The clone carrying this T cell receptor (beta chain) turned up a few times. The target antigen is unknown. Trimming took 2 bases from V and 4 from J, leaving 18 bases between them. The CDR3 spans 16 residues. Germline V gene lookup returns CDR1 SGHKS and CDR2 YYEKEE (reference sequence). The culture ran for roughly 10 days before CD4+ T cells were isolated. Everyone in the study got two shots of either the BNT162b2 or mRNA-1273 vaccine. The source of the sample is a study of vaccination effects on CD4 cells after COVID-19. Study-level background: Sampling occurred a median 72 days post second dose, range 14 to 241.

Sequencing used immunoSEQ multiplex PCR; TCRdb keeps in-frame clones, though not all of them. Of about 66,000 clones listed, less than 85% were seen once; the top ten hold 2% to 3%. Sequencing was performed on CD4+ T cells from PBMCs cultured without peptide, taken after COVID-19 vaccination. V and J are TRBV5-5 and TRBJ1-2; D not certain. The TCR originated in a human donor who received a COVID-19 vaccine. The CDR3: CASSFALRGASYGYTF. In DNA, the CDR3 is TGTGCCAGCAGCTTTGCCCTCCGGGGAGCGAGCTATGGCTACACCTTC.